These 19 T cell receptor beta chains were all obtained from the same sample, sequenced in a study of T cells in Graves' hyperthyroidism and ophthalmopathy. RNA transcripts yielded amplified TCR beta CDR3 regions. In the first-round RT-PCR of the TCR CDR3, the HTBI primer set was used. Using its own MiXCR run on the multiplex PCR reads, TCRdb lists one record per CDR3 protein. There are some 510,000 distinct CDR3 sequences in the sample; about a fifth occur only once, and less than 30% lies in the top ten. The sample was blood. The source is a man younger than 35 with Graves' hyperthyroidism.

This clonotype was counted once. The genes are TRBV6-1 and TRBJ1-3; D call uncertain. V was pared by 7 bases and J by 4 bases, with 14 bases between. In germline, CDR1 is MNHNS, CDR2 SASEGT. This CDR3 contains 14 residues. The CDR3 sequence is CASKHKVSGNTIYF. The CDR3 bases are TGTGCCAGCAAACACAAGGTGTCGGGAAACACCATATATTTT.

This clonotype was found many times. The chain uses TRBV6-1 and TRBJ1-2; no clear D gene. Looked up from germline, CDR1 is MNHNS and CDR2 is SASEGT. CDR3 length equals 17 residues. The V end was cut by 2 bases, the J end by 4 bases, with 20 bases between. The CDR3 protein is CASSESVTQSYLYGYTF. CDR3 nucleotide sequence: TGTGCCAGCAGTGAATCAGTTACCCAATCTTACCTCTATGGCTACACCTTC.

This clonotype came up many times. J is TRBJ1-5 and V is TRBV6-1, with a weak D call TRBD1 (5 bases). This CDR3 is 15 amino acids long. The V end was cut by 11 bases, the J end by 1 base, with 18 bases between. Looked up from germline, CDR1 is MNHNS and CDR2 is SASEGT. For the CDR3, the DNA is TGTGCCGCCAGTGGTGGTAGGGGAAGCAATCAGCCCCAGCATTTT. The encoded protein is CAASGGRGSNQPQHF.

This rearrangement joins TRBV12-3 or TRBV12-4 to TRBJ2-3; 7 nucleotides align to TRBD2. Losses at the gene ends were 2 bases for V and 2 bases for J; bases not matched to a gene: 4. The CDR3 extends over 15 amino acids. This CDR3 reads CASSLWGGNTDTQYF. Here the CDR3 DNA reads TGTGCCAGCAGTTTATGGGGGGGAAACACAGATACGCAGTATTTT.

In this sample, this clonotype turned up many times. J is TRBJ2-2 and V is TRBV19; D is perhaps TRBD1 (6 bases). This CDR3 contains 14 residues. The V end lost 6 bases, the J end lost 0 bases, and 8 bases lay between the germline ends. CDR1 is LNHDA and CDR2 is SQIVND in the germline V gene (reference sequence). Here the CDR3 DNA reads TGTGCCAGTAGCAGGGGAACGAACACCGGGGAGCTGTTTTTT. The encoded protein is CASSRGTNTGELFF.

This clonotype was observed a handful of times. This chain joins TRBV20-1 and TRBJ1-2; TRBD1 agrees at 11 bases. The CDR3 covers 15 residues. V lost 5 bases, J lost 8 bases, and 13 bases stayed unmatched. Germline-derived CDR1 and CDR2 are DFQATT and SNEGSKA (reference sequence). The CDR3 protein is CSALTGQGDRRGYTF. The CDR3 bases are TGCAGTGCTCTGACGGGACAGGGGGATAGACGAGGCTACACCTTC.

This clonotype occurred many times. The chain employs TRBV13 and TRBJ1-1; D unclear. Germline V gene lookup returns CDR1 PRHDT and CDR2 FYEKMQ (reference sequence). This CDR3 is built from 14 residues. The V end was cut by 1 base, the J end by 2 bases, with 8 bases between. In nucleotides, the CDR3 is TGTGCCAGCAGCTTAGTGACTGACAACACTGAAGCTTTCTTT. Translated: CASSLVTDNTEAFF.

In this sample, this clonotype turned up a few times. The J gene is TRBJ2-7, the V gene TRBV7-8; TRBD1 agrees at 7 bases. The ends lost 5 bases at V and 3 bases at J; junction bases unmatched: 7. CDR3 length equals 14 residues. Germline lookup yields CDR1 SGHVS and CDR2 FQNEAQ. The CDR3 DNA follows: TGTGCCAGCAGCCCTCAGACAGGGTACTACGAGCAGTACTTC. Translated, it gives CASSPQTGYYEQYF.

This chain connects TRBV6-2 or TRBV6-3 to TRBJ1-1; D gene ambiguous. The CDR3 is 11 residues long. Between the trimmed V and J ends, which lost 6 bases and 11 bases, there was a span of 13 bases. Germline assignment: CDR1 MNHEY and CDR2 SVGEGT. Written as DNA, the CDR3 is TGTGCCAGCAGCTTGGACCCTGGGGCTTTCTTT. Translating it yields CASSLDPGAFF.

The chain uses TRBV5-1 and TRBJ1-6, with D possibly matching TRBD1 (5 bases). V dropped 2 bases and J dropped 7 bases, with 16 bases sitting between them. Germline-derived CDR1 and CDR2 are SGHRS and YFSETQ. This CDR3 comprises 16 residues. The CDR3: CASSFTGGGENSPLHF. The CDR3 nucleotides read TGCGCCAGCAGCTTTACCGGGGGGGGTGAAAATTCACCCCTCCACTTT. The variable domain in full, completed from reference TRBV5-1 and TRBJ1-6, reads KAGVTQTPRYLIKTRGQQVTLSCSPISGHRSVSWYQQTPGQGLQFLFEYFSETQRNKGNFPGRFSGRQFSNSRSEMNVSTLELGDSALYLCASSFTGGGENSPLHFGNGTRLTVT.

This chain connects TRBV2 to TRBJ1-5; 7 bases line up with TRBD1. The germline V gene has CDR1 SNHLY and CDR2 FYNNEI. CDR3 length equals 15 residues. J lost 4 bases, V lost 6 bases, and 9 bases had no gene match. In DNA form, the CDR3 reads TGTGCCAGCAGGGAGGCCGGGACAGAAAATCAGCCCCAGCATTTT. Its protein product is CASREAGTENQPQHF.

This clonotype has a count of ten or more. The chain carries TRBV12-3 or TRBV12-4 and TRBJ1-1; no clear D. Trimming took 4 bases from V and 2 from J, leaving 11 bases between them. This CDR3 contains 14 residues. CDR3 sequence reads: CASSWGLINTEAFF. CDR3 nucleotide sequence: TGTGCCAGCAGTTGGGGATTGATAAACACTGAAGCTTTCTTT.

This clonotype was found many times. The chain has TRBV12-3 or TRBV12-4 and TRBJ1-1; D possibly corresponds to TRBD1 (5 bases). This CDR3 contains 14 residues. Trimming pared 4 bases from V and 7 bases from J, leaving 16 bases between. In nucleotides, the CDR3 is TGTGCCAGCAGTTCTCCGGGACGGTCAGGTGAAGCTTTCTTT. Encoded protein: CASSSPGRSGEAFF.

This clonotype was seen ten or more times. The chain joins TRBV12-3 or TRBV12-4 to TRBJ1-1; D is undetermined. The germline V and J ends were trimmed by 4 bases and 10 bases, with 16 bases remaining between them. The CDR3 length is 13 residues. In DNA, the CDR3 is TGTGCCAGCAGTTCTCGATTGGGGTATGGAGCTTTCTTT. Translating gives CASSSRLGYGAFF.

The genes are TRBV20-1 and TRBJ1-3; 11 bases fit TRBD1. CDR3 length equals 18 residues. V was pared by 2 bases and J by 0 bases, with 9 bases of the junction left unmatched. Germline V lookup: CDR1 DFQATT, CDR2 SNEGSKA (reference sequence). The CDR3 nucleotides read TGCAGTGCTAGACCTCTCCGGGACAGGGGGACCTCTGGAAACACCATATATTTT. It is translated as CSARPLRDRGTSGNTIYF.

The table lists this clonotype with a count of one. The chain has TRBV12-3 or TRBV12-4 and TRBJ2-7; TRBD2 might be the D (7 bases). The CDR3 contains 13 residues. V was clipped by 7 bases and J by 4 bases, with 14 bases between them. The CDR3 region is CASTWGGRYEQYF. Here the CDR3 DNA reads TGTGCCAGCACCTGGGGGGGGCGGTACGAGCAGTACTTC.

This clonotype was seen at least ten times. The chain carries TRBV30 and TRBJ2-7, with D uncertain. V gave up 1 base and J gave up 6 bases, with 13 bases separating them. Germline CDR1 and CDR2: GTSNPN and SVGIG (reference sequence). There are 13 residues in the CDR3. The chain's CDR3 is CAWSAGTTPEQYF. CDR3 nucleotides: TGTGCCTGGAGTGCAGGTACAACCCCCGAGCAGTACTTC. Filled out from reference TRBV30 and TRBJ2-7, the complete variable domain reads SQTIHQWPATLVQPVGSPLSLECTVEGTSNPNLYWYRQAAGRGLQLLFYSVGIGQISSEVPQNLSASRPQDRQFILSSKKLLLSDSGFYLCAWSAGTTPEQYFGPGTRLTVT.

This clonotype occurred many times. The genes are TRBV28 and TRBJ2-2; D is possibly TRBD1 or TRBD2 (5 bases each). Germline V gives CDR1 MDHEN, CDR2 SYDVKM. The CDR3 totals 15 residues. The V end lost 6 bases, the J end lost 4 bases, and 15 bases lay between the germline ends. This CDR3 is CASSPARGGTGELFF. CDR3 bases: TGTGCCAGCAGCCCCGCCCGTGGGGGCACCGGGGAGCTGTTTTTT.

This clonotype was counted at least ten times. The CDR3: CATKGQGSYGYTF. Here the CDR3 DNA reads TGTGCCACCAAAGGACAGGGGAGCTATGGCTACACCTTC. The chain employs TRBV24-1 and TRBJ1-2; 9 nucleotides line up with TRBD1. V was clipped by 8 bases and J by 4 bases; unmatched bases: 4. Germline loops: CDR1 KGHDR, CDR2 SFDVKD. The CDR3 runs to 13 residues.